This is a list of T cell receptor beta chains from one sample in a study of blood T cell repertoires in COVID-19. The assay was immunoSEQ multiplex PCR, and TCRdb's table has in-frame clones only and misses some. The data show approximately 160,000 clones, 90% to 95% seen once. What was sequenced was peripheral blood. The receptor source for this set is a man aged 50 to 59 with acute or convalescent COVID-19. Each CDR3 is given with its conserved first and last residue. The D gene is left open where the match is weak. A clone size is listed for some rows: how often the clone was seen (once, few, many), or a class if it is expanded.

TRBV27	13	NA	NA	TRBJ1-4	CASSPTNKEKLFF	TGTGCCAGCAGTCCCACAAACAAAGAAAAACTGTTTTTT
TRBV24-1	12	NA	few	TRBJ1-2	CATSDTNYGYTF	TGTGCCACCAGCGACACTAACTATGGCTACACCTTC
TRBV5-1	18	NA	NA	TRBJ2-5	CASRPRGLSRRAQETQYF	TGCGCCAGCAGACCCCGGGGACTGTCTAGACGAGCCCAAGAGACCCAGTACTTC
TRBV10-2	14	TRBD2	NA	TRBJ2-7	CASSESRGGYEQYF	TGCGCCAGCAGTGAGTCGCGGGGAGGGTACGAGCAGTACTTC
TRBV4-2	16	NA	NA	TRBJ1-2	CASSPSPGDPYYGYTF	TGTGCCAGCAGCCCCTCGCCGGGGGACCCCTACTATGGCTACACCTTC
TRBV28	15	TRBD1	NA	TRBJ1-1	CASSSGTGGATEAFF	TGTGCCAGCAGTTCCGGGACAGGGGGTGCGACTGAAGCTTTCTTT
TRBV27	15	NA	NA	TRBJ1-5	CASSLWSGGNQPQHF	TGTGCCAGCAGTTTATGGTCAGGGGGCAATCAGCCCCAGCATTTT
TRBV7-2	14	NA	NA	TRBJ1-6	CASSLGNQGSPLHF	TGTGCCAGCAGCTTAGGGAACCAGGGTTCACCCCTCCACTTT
TRBV7-2	16	NA	few	TRBJ1-3	CASSLLASFSGNTIYF	TGTGCCAGCAGCTTATTGGCCAGTTTCTCTGGAAACACCATATATTTT
TRBV7-8	15	NA	NA	TRBJ1-5	CASSLNDGLNQPQHF	TGTGCCAGCAGCTTAAACGACGGACTTAATCAGCCCCAGCATTTT
TRBV28	10	NA	NA	TRBJ2-3	CASSFQMQYF	TGTGCCAGCAGTTTCCAGATGCAGTATTTT
TRBV7-8	13	NA	once	TRBJ2-2	CASSLVAFGELFF	TGTGCCAGCAGCTTAGTAGCGTTCGGGGAGCTGTTTTTT
TRBV5-1	15	NA	NA	TRBJ1-6	CASSTRQQGGSPLHF	TGCGCCAGCAGCACCCGGCAACAGGGCGGGTCACCCCTCCACTTT
TRBV7-3	15	NA	NA	TRBJ2-1	CASSIERSSYNEQFF	TGTGCCAGCAGCATTGAGCGGAGCTCCTACAATGAGCAGTTCTTC
TRBV6-4	14	NA	NA	TRBJ2-1	CASSDSEYNNEQFF	TGTGCCAGCAGTGACTCAGAATACAACAATGAGCAGTTCTTC
TRBV11-2	13	NA	NA	TRBJ2-2	CASSPWGPGELFF	TGTGCCAGCAGCCCCTGGGGGCCCGGGGAGCTGTTTTTT